This TCR beta chain was sequenced in a study of blood T cell repertoires in COVID-19. Source study methods: Estimated nucleated cell counts came from reference gene primer amplification. Clones were sequenced by immunoSEQ multiplex PCR, and TCRdb holds only the in-frame ones, with some missing. Clone size and the V and J calls come from that table; the DNA yielded D and trimming. The sample includes 55,000 to 65,000 clones, approximately 75% seen only once; the top ten take under 40%. The germline V and J ends were trimmed by 6 bases and 3 bases, with 18 bases remaining between them. Germline V gene data show CDR1 as MNHEY and CDR2 as SVGEGT. CDR3 size: 15 residues.

This chain joins TRBV6-2 or TRBV6-3 and TRBJ2-7; no firm D call. Sequencing input: peripheral blood. The source is a man between 60 and 75 years old with COVID-19, enrolled during active disease. The CDR3 DNA reads as TGTGCCAGCAGCCCCGGGTTCTCTAAGCACTACGAGCAGTACTTC. Translation gives CASSPGFSKHYEQYF.